A single sample is the source of the 32 T cell receptor beta chains below, sequenced in a study of Graves' ophthalmopathy and Graves' hyperthyroidism. As the template, RNA transcripts were used to amplify TCR beta CDR3 regions. An opening RT-PCR round employed HTBI primers and preceded a second-round multiplex PCR. TCRdb itself ran the multiplex PCR reads through MiXCR, one entry per CDR3 protein. The data contain over a million distinct CDR3 sequences, about 36% of them seen just once; the ten biggest clones take up 11%. Source material: peripheral blood or thyroid tissue (not recorded which). Source of these receptors: an adult man with Graves' hyperthyroidism.

V usage is TRBV7-2 and J usage is TRBJ1-2; 8 bases fit TRBD1. After removal of 4 bases from V and 4 bases from J, the junction contained 8 bases not matched to a gene. The CDR3 loop spans 15 amino acids. Germline V gives CDR1 SGHTA, CDR2 FQGNSA. The CDR3 sequence is CASSSRTGFVYGYTF. The CDR3 DNA sequence: TGTGCCAGCAGCTCCCGGACAGGGTTCGTCTATGGCTACACCTTC.

This chain links TRBV20-1 with TRBJ2-7; 7 nucleotides line up with TRBD1. The CDR3 is 14 amino acids. CDR1 and CDR2 (germline): DFQATT, SNEGSKA (reference sequence). V dropped 3 bases and J dropped 2; count of bases not matched to a gene: 7. CDR3 region: CSASTQGVTYEQYF. DNA of the CDR3: TGCAGTGCTAGCACGCAGGGGGTAACCTACGAGCAGTACTTC.

V is TRBV7-6 and J is TRBJ2-5, with 10 bases identical to TRBD2. The CDR3 runs to 16 residues. Germline CDR1 is SGHVS and CDR2 is FNYEAQ. V was clipped by 5 bases and J by 1 base; unmatched bases: 7. In nucleotides, the CDR3 is TGTGCCAGCAGCCCCCAACTAGCGGGAATCCAAGAGACCCAGTACTTC. It is translated as CASSPQLAGIQETQYF.

This clonotype has only a few counts. The chain employs TRBV29-1 and TRBJ2-3, with D maybe TRBD2 (6 bases). V was cut by 0 bases and J by 6 bases, with 16 bases left in between. This CDR3 region has 15 residues. The germline gives CDR1 SQVTM, CDR2 ANQGSEA. The CDR3 reads CSVEDSGGWVDTQYF. The CDR3 region has the DNA TGCAGCGTTGAAGATTCTGGAGGGTGGGTGGATACGCAGTATTTT.

With regard to this clonotype: The junction departs from the called germline gene at one end, perhaps through a read error. J is TRBJ2-7 and V is TRBV10-3; 14 bases are a match to TRBD2. The CDR3 sequence is 13 residues long. The germline gives CDR1 ENHRY, CDR2 SYGVKD. CDR3: CAIRGTSGSSLHF. The DNA of the CDR3 is TGTGCCATCAGGGGGACTAGCGGGAGCTCGCTCCACTTC.

This clonotype occurred many times. V is TRBV7-9 and J is TRBJ1-1; the D is unclear. V was cut by 5 bases and J by 1 base, with 11 bases left in between. The germline V gene has CDR1 SEHNR and CDR2 FQNEAQ (reference sequence). The CDR3 runs to 14 residues. The CDR3 DNA reads TGTGCCAGCAGCCCACCCGCGTCGAACACTGAAGCTTTCTTT. It specifies CASSPPASNTEAFF.

A note on this clonotype: One junction end does not reproduce the germline sequence, and a read error may be involved. The chain recombines TRBV20-1 with TRBJ2-2, with 9 bases that match TRBD2. Germline CDR1 DFQATT, CDR2 SNEGSKA (reference sequence). The CDR3 spans 16 residues. CDR3 sequence (DNA): TGCAGTGCTAGAACTTCAGCGGGAGGCCACACCGGGGAGCTGTCTTGG. It encodes CSARTSAGGHTGELSW.

This chain connects TRBV10-3 to TRBJ2-7; 12 bases match TRBD2. V trimming: 10 bases; J trimming: 6 bases; junction bases outside the gene matches: 19. Per germline, CDR1 ENHRY and CDR2 SYGVKD. The CDR3 length is 17 residues. The CDR3 loop reads CASTDRLAGVGAGEQYF. In nucleotides, the CDR3 is TGTGCCAGCACAGATCGACTAGCGGGAGTCGGTGCGGGCGAGCAGTACTTC.

This clonotype appeared a few times. The chain carries TRBV5-5 and TRBJ2-7; D remains ambiguous. Germline V CDR1 and CDR2: SGHKS, YYEKEE (reference sequence). The length of the CDR3 is 13 residues. Trimming removed 2 bases from V and 0 bases from J, with 6 bases in between. The CDR3 nucleotides are TGTGCCAGCAGCTTACTCATCTCCTACGAGCAGTACTTC. Its protein is CASSLLISYEQYF.

This clonotype was detected many times. The CDR3 DNA reads TGTGCCAGCAGCGGGACAGGGGGCGCTGGATTTTCCTACGAGCAGTACTTC. Its protein is CASSGTGGAGFSYEQYF. This chain joins TRBV7-9 and TRBJ2-7; 12 bases map to TRBD1. The germline V gene has CDR1 SEHNR and CDR2 FQNEAQ (reference sequence). V lost 5 bases to trimming and J lost 1 base; unmatched junction nucleotides: 9. CDR3 length: 17 residues. Looking up the rest from reference TRBV7-9 and TRBJ2-7 gives the full variable domain: DTGVSQNPRHKITKRGQNVTFRCDPISEHNRLYWYRQTLGQGPEFLTYFQNEAQLEKSRLLSDRFSAERPKGSFSTLEIQRTEQGDSAMYLCASSGTGGAGFSYEQYFGPGTRLTVT.

With regard to this clonotype: A much larger clone is a single base away; this may be a read error. This chain uses TRBV5-1 with TRBJ1-2, with 7 bases identical to TRBD1. The CDR3 has 15 amino acids. Looked up from germline, CDR1 is SGHRS and CDR2 is YFSETQ. CDR3 nucleotide sequence: TGCGCCAGCAGCCCAACTCAGACAGGGACCTATGGCTGCACCTTC. Its protein product is CASSPTQTGTYGCTF.

This clonotype showed up just once. The chain combines TRBV29-1 with TRBJ2-7, with 11 bases lining up with TRBD1. The V gene end was trimmed by 3 bases and the J gene end by 5 bases; junction bases not matched to a gene: 3. CDR3 length: 13 amino acids. Germline CDR1 SQVTM, CDR2 ANQGSEA. The CDR3 sequence: CSVEGTGGDEQYF. CDR3 nucleotide sequence: TGCAGCGTTGAGGGGACAGGGGGGGACGAGCAGTACTTC.

This clonotype was recorded at least ten times. Germline and junction disagree at one end, which may indicate a read error. The V call is TRBV5-1, the J call TRBJ2-5; D not certain. Germline V CDR1 and CDR2: SGHRS, YFSETQ. This CDR3 comprises 11 residues. The CDR3 is CASSSQETQYF. The CDR3 DNA follows: TGTGCCAGCAGCTCCCAAGAGACCCAGTACTTC. Full variable domain (missing parts from reference TRBV5-1 and TRBJ2-5): KAGVTQTPRYLIKTRGQQVTLSCSPISGHRSVSWYQQTPGQGLQFLFEYFSETQRNKGNFPGRFSGRQFSNSRSEMNVSTLELGDSALYLCASSSQETQYFGPGTRLLVL.

This clonotype was picked up many times. The chain employs TRBV5-1 and TRBJ2-5; 12 bases are a match to TRBD2. Germline V CDR1 and CDR2: SGHRS, YFSETQ. This CDR3 region has 16 residues. Trimming removed 4 bases from V and 0 bases from J; junction bases left unmatched: 4. CDR3 protein: CASSTGLAGYQETQYF. The CDR3 DNA follows: TGCGCCAGCAGCACAGGACTAGCGGGATACCAAGAGACCCAGTACTTC.

This clonotype showed up many times. The rearrangement uses TRBV12-3 or TRBV12-4 and TRBJ1-2; D not certain. V was trimmed by 6 bases and J by 6 bases, leaving 11 bases between them. There are 12 residues in the CDR3. The CDR3 DNA follows: TGTGCCAGCAGCCCCCTCAGCCATGGCTACACCTTC. Translated: CASSPLSHGYTF.

This clonotype was seen repeatedly, ten times or more. The chain uses TRBV15 and TRBJ2-2, with D perhaps matching TRBD1 (6 bases). Trimming left V 0 bases short and J 4 bases short, with 12 bases between. CDR1 and CDR2 from the germline V gene are LNHNV and YYDKDF (reference sequence). The CDR3 has 16 residues. The CDR3 loop is CATSRDLAGATGELFF. The DNA of the CDR3 is TGTGCCACCAGCAGAGATCTGGCAGGGGCCACCGGGGAGCTGTTTTTT. The full variable domain, rest sourced from reference TRBV15 and TRBJ2-2, is DAMVIQNPRYQVTQFGKPVTLSCSQTLNHNVMYWYQQKSSQAPKLLFHYYDKDFNNEADTPDNFQSRRPNTSFCFLDIRSPGLGDTAMYLCATSRDLAGATGELFFGEGSRLTVL.

The chain links TRBV12-3 or TRBV12-4 to TRBJ1-3, with D tentatively TRBD1 (6 bases). This CDR3 has 15 residues. V was trimmed by 3 bases and J by 0 bases, leaving 9 bases between them. The CDR3 region has the DNA TGTGCCAGCAGTTTTCAGGGGATCTCTGGAAACACCATATATTTT. This sequence encodes CASSFQGISGNTIYF.

This clonotype was detected only a few times. The chain links TRBV6-5 to TRBJ1-4; D is ambiguous. Trimming pared 5 bases from V and 6 bases from J, leaving 16 bases between. CDR3 size: 15 residues. Germline CDR1 reads MNHEY; CDR2 reads SVGAGI. The CDR3 DNA reads TGTGCCAGCAGTACTACGGGGAGGAGGGATGAAAAACTGTTTTTT. Residues: CASSTTGRRDEKLFF.

This clonotype was recorded at least ten times. The genes are TRBV9 and TRBJ1-3; D perhaps matches TRBD1 (5 bases). The CDR3 covers 16 residues. The germline CDR1 and CDR2 sequences are SGDLS and YYNGEE. With 2 bases removed from V and 0 bases from J, the gap between germline ends came to 12 bases. The CDR3 DNA is TGTGCCAGCAGCGTCGATCAGGGACTCTCTGGAAACACCATATATTTT. Its protein product is CASSVDQGLSGNTIYF.

Notes on this clonotype: A read error may account for a junction end that differs from germline. This chain connects TRBV7-9 to TRBJ2-7, with TRBD1 as a possible D gene (6 bases). Germline loops: CDR1 SEHNR, CDR2 FQNEAQ (reference sequence). The CDR3 length is 12 residues. The CDR3 region is CAGSAQGYEQYF. DNA for the CDR3: TGTGCCGGCAGCGCACAGGGTTACGAGCAGTACTTC. Together with reference TRBV7-9 and TRBJ2-7, the CDR3 gives the full variable domain: DTGVSQNPRHKITKRGQNVTFRCDPISEHNRLYWYRQTLGQGPEFLTYFQNEAQLEKSRLLSDRFSAERPKGSFSTLEIQRTEQGDSAMYLCAGSAQGYEQYFGPGTRLTVT.

This clonotype was seen repeatedly, ten times or more. The rearrangement links TRBV6-5 to TRBJ2-5; possibly TRBD1 or TRBD2 for D (5 bases each). V was shortened by 6 bases and J by 5 bases, with 16 bases between the two germline ends. CDR3 size: 14 residues. Looked up from germline, CDR1 is MNHEY and CDR2 is SVGAGI. The CDR3 region is CASSTGTVVETQYF. CDR3 DNA sequence: TGTGCCAGCAGCACCGGGACGGTGGTGGAGACCCAGTACTTC.

This clonotype was observed a few times. J is TRBJ2-7 and V is TRBV5-4; the D gene is possibly TRBD2 (7 bases). V lost 2 bases and J lost 2, with 14 bases in between. The CDR3 has 15 residues. Germline lookup yields CDR1 SGHNT and CDR2 YYREEE (reference sequence). The CDR3 reads CASSFGGLRPYEQYF. The CDR3 bases are TGTGCCAGCAGCTTCGGGGGGCTTCGTCCCTACGAGCAGTACTTC.

This clonotype was seen repeatedly, ten times or more. In DNA form, the CDR3 reads TGTGCCAGCAGGTCGCCGGGCACTGAAGCTTTCTTT. Protein product: CASRSPGTEAFF. V is TRBV12-3 or TRBV12-4 and J is TRBJ1-1; D not resolved. The CDR3 length is 12 residues. V lost 6 bases and J 4 bases, leaving 9 bases between the germline ends.

This clonotype occurred a few times. A much larger clone lies one base from this, so it may be a read error. The CDR3 DNA sequence: TGCAGCGTTGATGAAGCTTTCTTT. This sequence encodes CSVDEAFF. The genes are TRBV29-1 and TRBJ1-1; no clear D gene. CDR1 and CDR2 from the germline V gene are SQVTM and ANQGSEA. CDR3 length: 8 amino acids. V was trimmed by 3 bases and J by 7 bases, leaving 0 bases between them.

This clonotype came up many times. V and J are TRBV12-3 or TRBV12-4 and TRBJ1-1; 7 positions agree with TRBD1. The CDR3 runs to 14 residues. V lost 6 bases and J lost 7; bases outside the gene matches: 11. The chain's CDR3 is CASRLQGRTGEAFF. CDR3 nucleotide sequence: TGTGCCAGCAGACTACAGGGGAGAACGGGTGAAGCTTTCTTT.

This clonotype was seen a few times. Possible read error: a much larger clone is one base away. The V call is TRBV24-1, the J call TRBJ1-1; D perhaps matches TRBD1 (6 bases). The germline V gene encodes CDR1 KGHDR and CDR2 SFDVKD. The CDR3 totals 13 residues. Trimming cost V 7 bases and J 1 base, with 9 bases left between them. The CDR3 nucleotides read TGTGCCACCAGGGGCAGGGGGAACACTGAAGCTTTCTTT. Protein: CATRGRGNTEAFF.

Only a few counts were recorded for this clonotype. This chain uses TRBV7-8 with TRBJ1-4, with 7 nucleotides matching TRBD1. This CDR3 contains 16 residues. The J segment lost 7 bases and the V segment lost 0 bases, leaving 8 bases of the junction unmatched. Germline-derived CDR1 and CDR2 are SGHVS and FQNEAQ. The CDR3 DNA is TGTGCCAGCAGCTTAGCGGCGCGCTCAGGGGGTGAAAAACTGTTTTTT. Its translation: CASSLAARSGGEKLFF.

This chain joins TRBV20-1 and TRBJ1-1; no firm D call. The CDR3 totals 16 residues. V was clipped by 5 bases and J by 1 base, with 20 bases between them. Germline loops: CDR1 DFQATT, CDR2 SNEGSKA (reference sequence). Here the CDR3 reads CSAADGDSSGNTEAFF. The DNA of the CDR3 is TGCAGTGCTGCGGACGGAGATTCCTCAGGGAACACTGAAGCTTTCTTT.

This clonotype has just a few counts. The CDR3 DNA reads TGTGCCAGCAGCGTAGAAAGGACTGACCAAGAGACCCAGTACTTC. Translated, it gives CASSVERTDQETQYF. V gene TRBV9 combines with J gene TRBJ2-5, with D possibly TRBD2 on 5 matching bases. V was clipped by 0 bases and J by 0 bases, with 9 bases between them. The CDR3 has 15 residues. Germline loops: CDR1 SGDLS, CDR2 YYNGEE. Complete variable domain (other parts from reference TRBV9 and TRBJ2-5): DSGVTQTPKHLITATGQRVTLRCSPRSGDLSVYWYQQSLDQGLQFLIQYYNGEERAKGNILERFSAQQFPDLHSELNLSSLELGDSALYFCASSVERTDQETQYFGPGTRLLVL.

The chain links TRBV29-1 to TRBJ2-2, with 10 bases that match TRBD2. Germline CDR1 is SQVTM and CDR2 is ANQGSEA. The CDR3 is 18 amino acids. V shed 6 bases, J shed 1 base, and the junction held 14 bases outside the gene matches. CDR3 DNA sequence: TGCAGCGTCAAACCGAAAACTAGCGGGGTAGGGAACACCGGGGAGCTGTTTTTT. Protein product: CSVKPKTSGVGNTGELFF.

The table lists this clonotype with many counts. The chain has TRBV10-3 and TRBJ2-5; 10 bases line up with TRBD2. The CDR3 has 15 amino acids. V trimming: 10 bases; J trimming: 5 bases; junction bases outside the gene matches: 13. The germline CDR1 and CDR2 sequences are ENHRY and SYGVKD. CDR3 residues: CATYASGSGKETQYF. The CDR3 coding sequence is TGTGCCACCTACGCTAGCGGGAGTGGGAAGGAGACCCAGTACTTC.

The rearrangement uses TRBV7-9 and TRBJ2-7; D remains unclear. Trimming stripped 7 bases from V and 3 bases from J, with 10 bases between. CDR3 length equals 12 residues. Germline-derived CDR1 and CDR2 are SEHNR and FQNEAQ (reference sequence). CDR3 DNA sequence: TGTGCCAGCACCGCCCGTAGCTACGAGCAGTACTTC. This translates into CASTARSYEQYF.